This TCR beta chain was retrieved from a study of cytomegalovirus exposure and HLA in healthy donors. Study-level points and caveats: HLA alleles were associated with roughly 15,000 TCR beta sequences in a later analysis at 0.05 false discovery rate. TCR beta V segments were, for the most part, productive about 87% or about 30% of the time in an earlier analysis.

Germline lookup yields CDR1 MGHRA and CDR2 YSYEKL. V was shortened by 0 bases and J by 4 bases, with 18 bases between the two germline ends. The CDR3 totals 17 residues. With 60 Vbeta and 13 Jbeta primers, the PCR was carried out. Original processing methods: The count from a later analysis was 79 million or so unique TCR beta chains, some 12 million of them shared. The protocol was immunoSEQ multiplex PCR, while the TCRdb copy is restricted to in-frame clones and leaves out a portion. V and J calls and clone size are given by that table; D and trimming were obtained from the DNA. The data hold about 130,000 clones, with roughly three quarters observed a single time. Each of the donors was a healthy bone marrow donor. As for this clone: Its specificity is unknown.

This TCR was recovered from a middle-aged woman in good health and CMV-seronegative. The chain joins TRBV4-1 to TRBJ1-2; tentative D call: TRBD1 (5 bases). Sequenced material: PBMCs. The CDR3 DNA reads TGCGCCAGCAGCCAAGATCTTTCAGGGCTATCCTCCTATGGCTACACCTTC. This translates into CASSQDLSGLSSYGYTF.